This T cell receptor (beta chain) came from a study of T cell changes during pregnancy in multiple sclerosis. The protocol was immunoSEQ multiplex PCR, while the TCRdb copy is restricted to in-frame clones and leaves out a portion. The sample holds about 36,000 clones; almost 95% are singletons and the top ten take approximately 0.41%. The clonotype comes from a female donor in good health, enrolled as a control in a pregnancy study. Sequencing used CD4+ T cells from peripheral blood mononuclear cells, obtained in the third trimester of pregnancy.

CDR3 DNA sequence: TGTGCCAGCAGCTTAGTAGCCAGTCACAATGAGCAGTTCTTC. The encoded protein is CASSLVASHNEQFF. The chain links TRBV7-9 to TRBJ2-1; no definite D call. Germline CDR1 and CDR2: SEHNR and FQNEAQ (reference sequence). The V and J ends lost 1 base and 5 bases respectively, with 9 bases between them. The CDR3 contains 14 residues.